The T cell receptor beta chain described here comes from a study of blood T cell repertoires in COVID-19. Study context: T cells, B-cell-depleted T cells, or PBMCs supplied cDNA or gDNA.

This table comes from immunoSEQ multiplex PCR, and its TCRdb copy is limited to in-frame clones, with some not included. Of around 89,000 clones in the sample, about 89% were seen once. This CDR3 is built from 15 residues. CDR1 and CDR2 (germline): MNHEY, SMNVEV (reference sequence). V was cut by 3 bases and J by 1 base, with 11 bases left in between. The rearrangement uses TRBV27 and TRBJ2-3, with D possibly being TRBD1 (5 bases). The source is a middle-aged man with acute or convalescent COVID-19. The sequenced sample was peripheral blood. CDR3 amino acids: CASSFRALRTDTQYF. The CDR3, as DNA: TGTGCCAGCAGTTTCAGGGCCCTCCGCACAGATACGCAGTATTTT.